This T cell receptor (beta chain) was obtained from a study of blood T cell repertoires in COVID-19. Overall study context: From T cells, B-cell-depleted T cells, or PBMCs came the material, which was cDNA or gDNA.

This CDR3 has 13 residues. Germline V gives CDR1 SEHNR, CDR2 FQNEAQ (reference sequence). Trimming took 5 bases from V and 1 from J, leaving 8 bases between them. Clones were read by immunoSEQ multiplex PCR, and TCRdb kept only the in-frame ones, dropping some. The data contain 300,000 or so clones, about 90% of them seen just once; the ten biggest clones take up approximately 0.99%. Enrollees, about 18 to 89 years old, lived in about two dozen US areas. Each participant's cohort was designated according to participant-reported clinical history. V usage is TRBV7-9 and J usage is TRBJ1-2; D not resolved. The receptor comes from a woman aged 25 to 39 who had recovered from COVID-19. The specimen sequenced was PBMCs or T cells enriched from blood (not recorded which). As DNA, the CDR3 is TGTGCCAGCAGCCCAGTACGTAACTATGGCTACACCTTC. Protein product: CASSPVRNYGYTF.